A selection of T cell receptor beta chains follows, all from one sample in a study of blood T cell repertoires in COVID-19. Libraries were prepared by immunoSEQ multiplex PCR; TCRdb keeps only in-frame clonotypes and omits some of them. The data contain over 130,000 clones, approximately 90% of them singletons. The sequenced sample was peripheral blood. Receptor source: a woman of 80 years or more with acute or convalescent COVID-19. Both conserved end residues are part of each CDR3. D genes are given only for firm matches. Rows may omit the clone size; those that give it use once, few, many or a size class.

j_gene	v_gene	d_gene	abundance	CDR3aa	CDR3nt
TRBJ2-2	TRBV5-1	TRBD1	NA	CASTRTGAWGELFF	TGCGCCAGCACGAGGACAGGTGCTTGGGGGGAGCTGTTTTTT
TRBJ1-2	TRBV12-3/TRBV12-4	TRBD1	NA	CASSFNRGPGYTF	TGTGCCAGCAGTTTTAACAGGGGGCCAGGCTACACCTTC
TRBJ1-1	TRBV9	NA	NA	CASSVDPLDAEAFF	TGTGCCAGCAGCGTAGACCCTCTAGACGCTGAAGCTTTCTTT
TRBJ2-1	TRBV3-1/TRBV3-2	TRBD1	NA	CASSQETQGMGIYNEQFF	TGTGCCAGCAGCCAAGAGACACAGGGGATGGGAATATACAATGAGCAGTTCTTC
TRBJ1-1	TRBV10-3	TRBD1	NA	CAISAGQGNTEAFF	TGTGCCATCAGTGCCGGACAGGGAAACACTGAAGCTTTCTTT
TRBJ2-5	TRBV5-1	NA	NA	CASRPGVFQETQYF	TGCGCCAGCAGACCAGGGGTTTTCCAAGAGACCCAGTACTTC
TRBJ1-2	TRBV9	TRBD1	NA	CASSGTGGHYGYTF	TGTGCCAGCAGCGGGACAGGGGGCCACTATGGCTACACCTTC
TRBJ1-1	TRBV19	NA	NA	CASSFARTGNTEAFF	TGTGCCAGTAGTTTTGCCCGGACGGGAAACACTGAAGCTTTCTTT
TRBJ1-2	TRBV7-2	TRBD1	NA	CATSTGAGYGYTF	TGTGCGACCTCGACAGGGGCAGGATATGGCTACACCTTC
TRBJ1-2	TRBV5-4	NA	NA	CASSLVSGEGGYTF	TGTGCCAGCAGCTTGGTGTCAGGGGAAGGCGGCTACACCTTC
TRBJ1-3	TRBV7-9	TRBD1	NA	CASSARTGGISGNTIYF	TGTGCCAGCAGCGCGCGAACAGGGGGCATCTCTGGAAACACCATATATTTT
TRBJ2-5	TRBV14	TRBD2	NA	CASSPGLAGVYQETQYF	TGTGCCAGCAGCCCCGGACTAGCGGGGGTATACCAAGAGACCCAGTACTTC
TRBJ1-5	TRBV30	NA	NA	CAWSVLHHGRPQHF	TGTGCCTGGAGTGTACTGCACCACGGGAGGCCCCAGCATTTT
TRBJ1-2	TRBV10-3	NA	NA	CATRNDRQNYGYTF	TGTGCCACCCGGAACGACAGGCAGAACTATGGCTACACCTTC
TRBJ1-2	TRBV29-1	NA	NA	CSVTTGVANYGYTF	TGCAGCGTCACAACAGGTGTAGCTAACTATGGCTACACCTTC
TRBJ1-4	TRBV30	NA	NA	CAWSVGSGGNEKLFF	TGTGCCTGGAGTGTTGGTTCGGGGGGTAATGAAAAACTGTTTTTT
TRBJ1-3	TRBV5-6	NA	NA	CASSLGQSGNTIYF	TGTGCCAGCAGCTTGGGTCAGTCTGGAAACACCATATATTTT
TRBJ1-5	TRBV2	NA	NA	CASRTGDGNQPQHF	TGTGCCAGCAGGACGGGGGATGGCAATCAGCCCCAGCATTTT
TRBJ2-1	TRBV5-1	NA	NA	CASSEDYNEQFF	TGCGCCAGCAGCGAGGATTACAATGAGCAGTTCTTC
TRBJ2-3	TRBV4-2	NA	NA	CASSARLSSTDTQYF	TGTGCCAGCAGCGCGCGGCTTTCAAGCACAGATACGCAGTATTTT
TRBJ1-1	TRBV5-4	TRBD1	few	CASIPTGGLTEAFF	TGTGCCAGCATCCCAACAGGGGGGCTCACTGAAGCTTTCTTT
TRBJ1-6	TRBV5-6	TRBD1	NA	CASSSSLGTGSSSPLHF	TGTGCCAGCAGCTCTTCATTGGGGACAGGGTCCAGTTCACCCCTCCACTTT
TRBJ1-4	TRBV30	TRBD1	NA	CAWSVLGQGIRLFF	TGTGCCTGGAGTGTATTGGGACAGGGGATCAGACTGTTTTTT
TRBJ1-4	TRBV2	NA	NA	CASSEEGRVREKLFF	TGTGCCAGCAGTGAAGAGGGCAGGGTAAGGGAAAAACTGTTTTTT
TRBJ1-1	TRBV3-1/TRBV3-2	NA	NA	CASTRQLNTEAFF	TGTGCCAGCACCAGACAGTTAAACACTGAAGCTTTCTTT
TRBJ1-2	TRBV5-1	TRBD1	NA	CASSGTGTGGIGYGYTF	TGCGCCAGCAGCGGGACCGGGACAGGGGGAATAGGCTATGGCTACACCTTC
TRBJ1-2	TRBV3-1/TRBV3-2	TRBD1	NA	CASSRQGAKGYTF	TGTGCCAGCAGCAGACAGGGAGCCAAAGGCTACACCTTC
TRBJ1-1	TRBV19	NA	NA	CASSPVGLARDTEAFF	TGTGCCAGTAGTCCTGTGGGGCTGGCTCGTGACACTGAAGCTTTCTTT
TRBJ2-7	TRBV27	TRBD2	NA	CASSGPPSGGHWEQYF	TGTGCCAGCAGTGGGCCTCCTAGCGGGGGACACTGGGAGCAGTACTTC
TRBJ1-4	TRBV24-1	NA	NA	CATIDEDEKLFF	TGTGCCACCATAGATGAAGATGAAAAACTGTTTTTT
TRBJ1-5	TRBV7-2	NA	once	CASSFFAGTQPQHF	TGTGCCAGCAGCTTTTTCGCGGGGACTCAGCCCCAGCATTTT
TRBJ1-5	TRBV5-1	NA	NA	CASSLAEGQPQHF	TGCGCCAGCAGCTTGGCCGAGGGTCAGCCCCAGCATTTT
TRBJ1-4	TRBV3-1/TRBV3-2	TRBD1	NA	CASSLRTGSNEKLFF	TGTGCCAGCAGCTTGCGGACAGGGTCTAATGAAAAACTGTTTTTT
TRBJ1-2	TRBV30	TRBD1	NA	CAWSRGTVYGYTF	TGTGCCTGGAGTAGAGGGACAGTCTATGGCTACACCTTC
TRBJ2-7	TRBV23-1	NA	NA	CARRGSPEQYF	TGCGCCAGACGGGGTTCGCCCGAGCAGTACTTC
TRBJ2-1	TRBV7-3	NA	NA	CASSLMLRSYNEQFF	TGTGCCAGCAGCTTAATGTTGAGGTCCTACAATGAGCAGTTCTTC
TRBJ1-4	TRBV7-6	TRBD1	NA	CASSPGQVINEKLFF	TGTGCCAGCAGCCCGGGACAGGTGATTAATGAAAAACTGTTTTTT
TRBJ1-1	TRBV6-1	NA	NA	CASSEWTSMNTEAFF	TGTGCCAGCAGTGAATGGACATCGATGAACACTGAAGCTTTCTTT
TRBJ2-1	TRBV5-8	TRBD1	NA	CASSLRGQGGSKWFF	TGTGCCAGCAGCTTAAGGGGACAGGGCGGTTCTAAGTGGTTCTTC
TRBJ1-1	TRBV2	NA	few	CASARNTEAFF	TGTGCCAGCGCCAGGAACACTGAAGCTTTCTTT
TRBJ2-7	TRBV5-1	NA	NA	CASSLGSLGEQYF	TGCGCCAGCAGCTTGGGGTCCCTAGGCGAGCAGTACTTC
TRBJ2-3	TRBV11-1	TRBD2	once	CASSKRLAGGGDTQYF	TGTGCCAGCAGCAAACGACTAGCGGGGGGCGGAGATACGCAGTATTTT
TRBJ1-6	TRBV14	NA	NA	CASSPRGGPNSPLHF	TGTGCCAGCAGTCCGAGGGGAGGCCCCAATTCACCCCTCCACTTT
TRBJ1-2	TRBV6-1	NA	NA	CASSDIYGYTF	TGTGCCAGCAGTGATATCTATGGCTACACCTTC
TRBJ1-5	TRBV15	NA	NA	CATSRGGGNNQPQHF	TGTGCCACCAGCAGAGGGGGGGGGAACAATCAGCCCCAGCATTTT
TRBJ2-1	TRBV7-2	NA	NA	CASSSKGGARSIVDEQFF	TGTGCCAGCAGCTCTAAAGGGGGGGCTCGATCCATCGTCGATGAGCAGTTCTTC
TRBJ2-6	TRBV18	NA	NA	CASSPQGAPANVLTF	TGTGCCAGCTCACCACAGGGAGCACCGGCCAACGTCCTGACTTTC
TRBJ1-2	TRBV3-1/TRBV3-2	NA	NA	CASSQPDSNYGYTF	TGTGCCAGCAGCCAACCAGATTCGAACTATGGCTACACCTTC
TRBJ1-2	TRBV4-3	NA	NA	CASSQDSGRGLNSNYGYTF	TGCGCCAGCAGCCAAGATAGCGGGCGGGGGCTAAACTCTAACTATGGCTACACCTTC
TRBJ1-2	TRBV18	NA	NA	CASSPPMSGFGYTF	TGTGCCAGCTCACCACCGATGTCAGGGTTCGGCTACACCTTC